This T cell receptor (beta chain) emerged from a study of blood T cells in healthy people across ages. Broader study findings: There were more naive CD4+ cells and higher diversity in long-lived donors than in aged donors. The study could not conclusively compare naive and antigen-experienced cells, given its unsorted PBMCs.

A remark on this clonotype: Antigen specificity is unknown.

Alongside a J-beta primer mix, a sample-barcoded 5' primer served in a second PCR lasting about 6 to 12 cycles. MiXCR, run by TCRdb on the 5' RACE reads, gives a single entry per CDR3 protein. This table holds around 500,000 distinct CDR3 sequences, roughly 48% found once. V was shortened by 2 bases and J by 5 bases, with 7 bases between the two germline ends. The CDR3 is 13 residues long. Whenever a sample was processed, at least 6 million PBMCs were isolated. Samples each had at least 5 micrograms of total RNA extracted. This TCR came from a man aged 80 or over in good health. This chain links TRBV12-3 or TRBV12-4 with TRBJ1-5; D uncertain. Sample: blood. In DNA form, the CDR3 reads TGTGCCAGCAGTTTATCGGAAGATCAGCCCCAGCATTTT. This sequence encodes CASSLSEDQPQHF.